These T cell receptor beta chains were read from a single sample in a study of blood T cell repertoires in COVID-19. The data were produced by immunoSEQ multiplex PCR, yet TCRdb's version contains in-frame clones alone and is incomplete. The repertoire has fewer than 300,000 clones, about 89% of them found once; the top ten carry approximately 1.5%. Sequencing used peripheral blood. These receptors all stem from a middle-aged woman who had recovered from COVID-19. CDR3s include the opening cysteine and the closing phenylalanine or tryptophan. A D gene is named only where the DNA matches it firmly. Clone size appears in some rows only: once, few, many, or a class for an expanded clone.

abundance | j_gene | v_gene | d_gene | CDR3nt | CDR3aa
- | TRBJ2-1 | TRBV7-2 | TRBD2 | TGTGCCAGCAGCACACTAGCGGGGGGGCCGAATGAGCAGTTCTTC | CASSTLAGGPNEQFF
- | TRBJ2-1 | TRBV9 | - | TGTGCCAGCAGCGTATTCAGTTCCTACAATGAGCAGTTCTTC | CASSVFSSYNEQFF
- | TRBJ1-5 | TRBV6-5 | TRBD1 | TGTGCCAGCAGTTACCTCCGGGACAGGGAGTCCCAGCATTTT | CASSYLRDRESQHF
- | TRBJ2-7 | TRBV27 | - | TGTGCCAGCAGTTTATCGATCAGCGGAACCTACGAGCAGTACTTC | CASSLSISGTYEQYF
- | TRBJ1-4 | TRBV7-2 | - | TGTGCCAGCAGCTTAGATACAGGGACCCAACTGTTTTTT | CASSLDTGTQLFF
- | TRBJ2-1 | TRBV19 | - | TGTGCCAGTAGTATAGATCAACGGCGGCTAAATGAGCAGTTCTTC | CASSIDQRRLNEQFF
- | TRBJ2-3 | TRBV9 | - | TGTGCCAGCAGCGTTCTCTCGGGTGGGGATACGCAGTATTTT | CASSVLSGGDTQYF
once | TRBJ2-1 | TRBV10-3 | - | TGTGCCATCAGACCCGACGACATGAGCAATGAGCAGTTCTTC | CAIRPDDMSNEQFF
- | TRBJ2-3 | TRBV14 | - | TGTGCCAGCAGCCAAGCCCAGTCCACAGATACGCAGTATTTT | CASSQAQSTDTQYF
few | TRBJ2-7 | TRBV3-1/TRBV3-2 | - | TGTGCCAGCAGCCAAGAACTAGTGTCCGGTCGGGGGGAGCAGTACTTC | CASSQELVSGRGEQYF
few | TRBJ2-3 | TRBV6-9 | TRBD2 | TGTGCCAGTGGAAGTGGGGGGGGCACAGATACGCAGTATTTT | CASGSGGGTDTQYF
once | TRBJ1-4 | TRBV5-1 | - | TGCGCCAGCAGCCCCGGTGGAACTAATGAAAAACTGTTTTTT | CASSPGGTNEKLFF
- | TRBJ2-3 | TRBV2 | TRBD2 | TGTGCCAGCAGCCCTACTAGCGGGGGGGCCACGACGCAGTATTTT | CASSPTSGGATTQYF
- | TRBJ1-4 | TRBV15 | TRBD1 | TGTGCCACCAGCAGAGGAGGGGGCCGTGAAAAACTGTTTTTT | CATSRGGGREKLFF
- | TRBJ1-2 | TRBV7-8 | TRBD1 | TGTGCCAGCAGCTTTGACAGGGCTCAAGGCTACACCTTC | CASSFDRAQGYTF
- | TRBJ1-3 | TRBV11-2 | - | TGTGCCAGCAGCTTATTCCTGTCGTCGTCTGGAAACACCATATATTTT | CASSLFLSSSGNTIYF
- | TRBJ2-3 | TRBV24-1 | TRBD1 | TGTGCCACCAGTGACCGGGACAGGGGAACCACAGATACGCAGTATTTT | CATSDRDRGTTDTQYF
- | TRBJ2-3 | TRBV7-2 | TRBD2 | TGTGCCAGCAGCTTATTAGGTAGCGGGGTTAGCACAGATACGCAGTATTTT | CASSLLGSGVSTDTQYF
- | TRBJ2-1 | TRBV6-2/TRBV6-3 | TRBD1 | TGTGCCAGCAGTTACTCGCCCCCCGGGACAGGGGATGAGCAGTTCTTC | CASSYSPPGTGDEQFF
- | TRBJ2-1 | TRBV9 | TRBD2 | TGTGCCAGCAGCGGCGCGGGGGGGCGCCACAATGAGCAGTTCTTC | CASSGAGGRHNEQFF
- | TRBJ2-3 | TRBV5-4 | TRBD2 | TGTGCCAGCACACTTCTGGGGGAGGGTTGGGATACGCAGTATTTT | CASTLLGEGWDTQYF
few | TRBJ2-1 | TRBV10-3 | - | TGTGCCATCAGTGAGTCGGGTGACTTCTGGACTCCCTACAATGAGCAGTTCTTC | CAISESGDFWTPYNEQFF
once | TRBJ2-7 | TRBV2 | - | TGTGCCAGCTGCCGGAGCAACGGGGCCTACGAGCAGTACTTC | CASCRSNGAYEQYF
- | TRBJ2-2 | TRBV5-4 | - | TGTGCCAGCAGCTTGTGGCAAAACACCGGGGAGCTGTTTTTT | CASSLWQNTGELFF
- | TRBJ2-3 | TRBV5-6 | - | TGTGCCAGCAGCTTAGAAGGGGGCCGGGGGTTTTCGACGCAGTATTTT | CASSLEGGRGFSTQYF
- | TRBJ2-7 | TRBV11-2 | - | TGTGCCAGCAGCTTAGCGCGGGTTTGGACGGCCCACGAGCAGTACTTC | CASSLARVWTAHEQYF
- | TRBJ1-2 | TRBV2 | - | TGTGCCAGCAGTCCGGCGGGGGAAGGGTACTATGGCTACACCTTC | CASSPAGEGYYGYTF
- | TRBJ2-7 | TRBV27 | - | TGTGCCAGCAGTTTATCCGTCAAGGTCGGGGGCGAGCAGTACTTC | CASSLSVKVGGEQYF
- | TRBJ2-7 | TRBV3-1/TRBV3-2 | - | TGTGCCAGCAGCCAAGGCTCAGTCAGCTCCTACGAGCAGTACTTC | CASSQGSVSSYEQYF
- | TRBJ2-6 | TRBV7-2 | - | TGTGCCAGCAGCTTAGGAGGACTCAGCTCTGGGGCCAACGTCCTGACTTTC | CASSLGGLSSGANVLTF
few | TRBJ2-2 | TRBV4-3 | - | TGCGCCAGCAGCCAAGATGGGACTCCGTTTGGTCCGGGGGAGCTGTTTTTT | CASSQDGTPFGPGELFF
- | TRBJ2-1 | TRBV7-2 | TRBD2 | TGTGCCAGCAGCCAGAGGGAAGCGGGGGGGGTCGGCAATGAGCAGTTCTTC | CASSQREAGGVGNEQFF
- | TRBJ2-2 | TRBV6-6 | TRBD2 | TGTGCCAGCCAAAGTGGGGGGGACGGGGAGCTGTTTTTT | CASQSGGDGELFF
- | TRBJ1-5 | TRBV19 | - | TGTGCCAGTAGTGCTGCCACTGTCGGTTCTTATAGCAATCAGCCCCAGCATTTT | CASSAATVGSYSNQPQHF
once | TRBJ1-1 | TRBV9 | TRBD1 | TGTGCCAGCAGCTCGCCGGGACAGGGTGATTTGGGGACTGAAGCTTTCTTT | CASSSPGQGDLGTEAFF
once | TRBJ1-2 | TRBV30 | - | TGTGCCTCCGAGGGCCAGGGGCTAGGAAACTATGGCTACACCTTC | CASEGQGLGNYGYTF
- | TRBJ2-7 | TRBV6-2/TRBV6-3 | - | TGTGCCAGCAGTTACGCAGTATACGAGCAGTACTTC | CASSYAVYEQYF
- | TRBJ2-1 | TRBV7-3 | TRBD2 | TGTGCCAGCAGCCCCACTAGCGGGGGGTACAATGAGCAGTTCTTC | CASSPTSGGYNEQFF
- | TRBJ2-7 | TRBV18 | - | TGTGCCAGCTCACCCAGTTCCACCTACGAGCAGTACTTC | CASSPSSTYEQYF
- | TRBJ1-1 | TRBV6-5 | - | TGTGCCAGCAGTTACGCCAGGGGCACTGAAGCTTTCTTT | CASSYARGTEAFF
once | TRBJ1-6 | TRBV5-1 | - | TGCGCCAGCAGCCCGGGAGCAGTTAATAATTCACCCCTCCACTTT | CASSPGAVNNSPLHF